This T cell receptor beta chain was sequenced in a study of T cells in Graves' hyperthyroidism and ophthalmopathy. Findings and limits, study-wide: Most expanded thyroid clonotypes above 0.001 also appeared in blood. From stable hyperthyroidism, ophthalmopathy was set apart by a 13 V-J model.

A few counts support this clonotype. Its matching antigen is unknown. This CDR3 has 15 amino acids. Germline V gene sequence: CDR1 GTSNPN, CDR2 SVGIG (reference sequence). V was clipped by 4 bases and J by 0 bases, with 15 bases between them. Diagnoses were made from clinical symptoms, serum measures (thyroxine and TRAb), thyroid ultrasound and orbital computed tomography. Fresh peripheral blood, around 10 ml of it, supplied the PBMCs. Amplification yielded TCR beta CDR3 regions, with RNA transcripts as the source. TCR CDR3 underwent first-round RT-PCR with the HTBI primer set. Via MiXCR, TCRdb re-called the multiplex PCR reads, giving one row per CDR3 protein. Among around 380,000 distinct CDR3 sequences listed, approximately 13% were seen once.

Sequenced input: blood. The TCR originated in a man younger than 45 with Graves' hyperthyroidism that later progressed to Graves' ophthalmopathy. The chain joins TRBV30 to TRBJ2-5; D is perhaps TRBD1 (5 bases). CDR3 protein: CAWNKGANNQETQYF. CDR3 coding DNA: TGTGCCTGGAACAAAGGGGCCAACAACCAAGAGACCCAGTACTTC.